A single sample is the source of the 23 T cell receptor beta chains below, sequenced in a study of cytomegalovirus exposure and HLA in healthy donors. The repertoire was sequenced with immunoSEQ multiplex PCR; TCRdb's copy has only in-frame clones and lacks some. The sample gives some 100,000 clones, around 89% of which show up once; more than 1.5% is in the top ten. The material sequenced was PBMCs. The receptor source for this set is a man between 18 and 29 years old in good health and CMV-seronegative.

CDR3 protein: CASSVQGATNEKLFF. In DNA, the CDR3 is TGTGCCAGCAGCGTCCAGGGGGCAACTAATGAAAAACTGTTTTTT. The genes are TRBV7-8 and TRBJ1-4, with 7 bases matching TRBD1. The CDR3 is 15 amino acids. Losses at the gene ends were 5 bases for V and 0 bases for J; bases not matched to a gene: 3. The germline V gene encodes CDR1 SGHVS and CDR2 FQNEAQ.

The chain combines TRBV28 with TRBJ2-3; 13 nucleotides align to TRBD2. The length of the CDR3 is 16 residues. CDR1 is MDHEN, CDR2 SYDVKM, per germline. Trimming cost V 5 bases and J 7 bases; bases outside gene matches: 9. The CDR3: CASSPWTSGSSNTQYF. CDR3 bases: TGTGCCAGCAGTCCTTGGACTAGCGGGAGTTCAAATACGCAGTATTTT.

The chain links TRBV18 to TRBJ2-1; TRBD1 matches 9 bases. Germline CDR1 reads KGHSH; CDR2 reads LQKENI. The CDR3 consists of 17 residues. The V segment lost 3 bases and the J segment 6 bases; nucleotides outside the gene matches: 12. Here the CDR3 reads CASSPGTGYASGNEQFF. CDR3 sequence (DNA): TGTGCCAGCTCACCGGGGACAGGGTACGCTTCGGGCAATGAGCAGTTCTTC.

This clone was observed at least ten times. The rearrangement joins TRBV2 to TRBJ1-5; possibly TRBD1 for D (6 bases). Germline CDR1 and CDR2: SNHLY and FYNNEI. The CDR3 has 15 residues. Trimming cost V 3 bases and J 6 bases, with 15 bases left between them. CDR3 in DNA: TGTGCCAGCAGTGAGGCGAGGGGGTTAGGTCAGCCCCAGCATTTT. Encoded protein: CASSEARGLGQPQHF.

The chain is built from TRBV10-3 and TRBJ2-2; the match to TRBD1 covers 9 bases. Germline trimming cut 3 bases from V and 4 bases from J; bases unmatched to any gene: 9. The germline CDR1 and CDR2 sequences are ENHRY and SYGVKD. There are 17 residues in the CDR3. CDR3 nucleotide sequence: TGTGCCATCAGTGATCGGGACAGGGTATCTACCACCGGGGAGCTGTTTTTT. Protein: CAISDRDRVSTTGELFF.

This chain uses TRBV30 with TRBJ2-3; 7 bases fit TRBD2. V was clipped by 1 base and J by 4 bases; unmatched bases: 2. Germline V CDR1 and CDR2: GTSNPN, SVGIG (reference sequence). CDR3 length: 13 amino acids. CDR3 in amino acids: CAWSGGGADTQYF. The CDR3 DNA follows: TGTGCCTGGAGTGGCGGGGGTGCAGATACGCAGTATTTT.

The chain combines TRBV11-3 with TRBJ2-1; the match to TRBD2 covers 10 bases. Unmatched junction bases numbered 4, after V lost 4 bases and J lost 7 bases. This CDR3 is built from 14 residues. The germline CDR1 and CDR2 sequences are SGHNT and YENEEA. In nucleotides, the CDR3 is TGTGCCAGCAGCTCGGGACTAGCGACGAATGAGCAGTTCTTC. Amino acids: CASSSGLATNEQFF.

V and J are TRBV7-8 and TRBJ2-7; D call uncertain. CDR3 size: 12 residues. CDR1 and CDR2 from the germline V gene are SGHVS and FQNEAQ. V lost 5 bases, J lost 0 bases, and 5 bases lay in between. Here the CDR3 DNA reads TGTGCCAGCAGCCCCAACTCCTACGAGCAGTACTTC. This codes for CASSPNSYEQYF.

This clone was detected a few times. The gene calls are TRBV18 and TRBJ2-7, with 7 bases identical to TRBD1. The junction had 5 bases not matched to a gene; V was cut back by 4 bases and J by 2 bases. CDR1 and CDR2 (germline): KGHSH, LQKENI. The CDR3 consists of 14 residues. CDR3 bases: TGTGCCAGCTCACAAGGACAGGTCACCTACGAGCAGTACTTC. Encoded protein: CASSQGQVTYEQYF.

This sequence joins TRBV4-3 and TRBJ2-7; D remains unclear. The CDR3 runs 15 residues. The germline gives CDR1 LGHNA, CDR2 YSLEER. V shed 0 bases and J shed 0 bases, with 9 bases lying between them. CDR3 sequence (DNA): TGCGCCAGCAGCCAAGAACTTAGAAGCTCCTACGAGCAGTACTTC. Amino acids: CASSQELRSSYEQYF.

This sequence joins TRBV14 and TRBJ2-3; TRBD2 agrees at 9 bases. Germline V gene data show CDR1 as SGHDN and CDR2 as FVKESK. V gave up 3 bases and J gave up 1 base; unmatched junction bases: 11. This CDR3 comprises 18 residues. CDR3 in amino acids: CASSQESGGLGGTDTQYF. Here the CDR3 DNA reads TGTGCCAGCAGCCAGGAAAGCGGGGGGCTTGGAGGCACAGATACGCAGTATTTT. The full variable domain, with the rest looked up from reference TRBV14 and TRBJ2-3, is EAGVTQFPSHSVIEKGQTVTLRCDPISGHDNLYWYRRVMGKEIKFLLHFVKESKQDESGMPNNRFLAERTGGTYSTLKVQPAELEDSGVYFCASSQESGGLGGTDTQYFGPGTRLTVL.

The chain has TRBV27 and TRBJ2-1, with 10 bases that match TRBD1. CDR3 length: 17 residues. The V and J ends lost 5 bases and 5 bases, in that order; junction bases with no gene match: 12. Looked up from germline, CDR1 is MNHEY and CDR2 is SMNVEV (reference sequence). DNA for the CDR3: TGTGCCAGCAGTCCGTCCCTCGGGACAGGGGAGCACAATGAGCAGTTCTTC. This gives the protein CASSPSLGTGEHNEQFF.

This chain connects TRBV6-5 to TRBJ2-1; maybe TRBD2 (6 bases). This CDR3 region has 13 residues. Deletions cut 10 bases from V and 6 bases from J, with 16 bases between. Germline-derived CDR1 and CDR2 are MNHEY and SVGAGI. This chain's CDR3 is CATKREYINEQFF. The CDR3 DNA reads as TGTGCCACCAAACGGGAGTATATCAATGAGCAGTTCTTC.

There are a few counts of this clone. This rearrangement joins TRBV10-1 to TRBJ2-2, with a tentative D call TRBD1 (6 bases). The CDR3 runs 14 residues. Trimming stripped 6 bases from V and 4 bases from J, with 12 bases between. Germline V CDR1 and CDR2: WNHNN, SYGVQD (reference sequence). The CDR3 here is CASRKDSSTGELFF. CDR3 coding DNA: TGCGCCAGCAGGAAGGACAGTAGCACCGGGGAGCTGTTTTTT.

The chain carries TRBV10-1 and TRBJ2-3; tentative D call: TRBD2 (5 bases). The germline V gene has CDR1 WNHNN and CDR2 SYGVQD (reference sequence). V was cut by 5 bases and J by 3 bases, with 9 bases left in between. The CDR3 has 13 amino acids. The DNA for the CDR3 is TGCGCCAGCAGTAGGCCGGGAACAGATACGCAGTATTTT. This codes for CASSRPGTDTQYF.

This chain links TRBV27 with TRBJ2-7, with no clear D. V dropped 2 bases and J dropped 2 bases, with 7 bases sitting between them. CDR3 length equals 13 residues. Germline V CDR1 and CDR2: MNHEY, SMNVEV (reference sequence). CDR3 amino acids: CASSLAQAYEQYF. The CDR3 DNA follows: TGTGCCAGCAGTTTAGCGCAAGCCTACGAGCAGTACTTC.

V gene TRBV9 combines with J gene TRBJ2-1; 11 bases agree with TRBD2. The germline CDR1 and CDR2 sequences are SGDLS and YYNGEE. V shed 4 bases and J 6 bases; nucleotides not matched to a gene: 9. This CDR3 contains 16 residues. CDR3 coding DNA: TGTGCCAGCAGCTCCAGTAGCGGGGGGGCCTCCAATGAGCAGTTCTTC. Translation: CASSSSSGGASNEQFF.

The CDR3 loop reads CASRVAGGSYEQYF. The CDR3, as DNA: TGTGCCAGCAGGGTAGCGGGGGGAAGCTACGAGCAGTACTTC. The chain carries TRBV6-1 and TRBJ2-7; TRBD2 agrees at 10 bases. V trimming: 6 bases; J trimming: 3 bases; junction bases outside the gene matches: 5. CDR3 length equals 14 residues. Per germline, CDR1 MNHNS and CDR2 SASEGT.

This clone turned up a few times. This sequence joins TRBV5-4 and TRBJ1-2; D is possibly TRBD1 (6 bases). The CDR3 has 15 amino acids. Trimming stripped 0 bases from V and 8 bases from J, with 17 bases between. In germline, CDR1 is SGHNT, CDR2 YYREEE (reference sequence). This chain's CDR3 is CASSLAGGRVVGYTF. CDR3 bases: TGTGCCAGCAGCTTGGCCGGGGGGCGGGTGGTCGGCTACACCTTC. The whole variable domain, remainder taken from reference TRBV5-4 and TRBJ1-2, is ETGVTQSPTHLIKTRGQQVTLRCSSQSGHNTVSWYQQALGQGPQFIFQYYREEENGRGNFPPRFSGLQFPNYSSELNVNALELDDSALYLCASSLAGGRVVGYTFGSGTRLTVV.

J is TRBJ2-1 and V is TRBV27, with TRBD2 matching over 10 bases. Unmatched junction bases numbered 12, after V lost 1 base and J lost 6 bases. Looked up from germline, CDR1 is MNHEY and CDR2 is SMNVEV (reference sequence). CDR3 size: 18 residues. CDR3 sequence reads: CASSLWVPSGSSGNEQFF. The CDR3 bases are TGTGCCAGCAGTTTATGGGTCCCTAGCGGGAGTAGTGGCAATGAGCAGTTCTTC.

The V and J genes are TRBV6-6 and TRBJ1-2; TRBD1 matches at 12 bases. V shed 6 bases, J shed 7 bases, and the junction held 6 bases outside the gene matches. This CDR3 is built from 14 residues. Germline V gene data show CDR1 as MNHNY and CDR2 as SVGAGI (reference sequence). CDR3 in DNA: TGTGCCAGCAGCCCGGGACAGGGGGCCGGTGGCTACACCTTC. Translating it yields CASSPGQGAGGYTF.

This chain connects TRBV18 to TRBJ2-7; D ambiguous. CDR3 length: 14 amino acids. The ends were cut back, 3 bases at V and 1 base at J, with 10 bases in the middle. Looked up from germline, CDR1 is KGHSH and CDR2 is LQKENI. CDR3 region: CASSPEQLSYEQYF. Written as DNA, the CDR3 is TGTGCCAGCTCACCGGAACAGTTGTCCTACGAGCAGTACTTC.

V usage is TRBV7-2 and J usage is TRBJ2-7; unclear D gene. Germline V gene sequence: CDR1 SGHTA, CDR2 FQGNSA. V was shortened by 0 bases and J by 6 bases, with 3 bases between the two germline ends. The CDR3 contains 11 residues. CDR3 region: CASSLAGEQYF. The CDR3 region has the DNA TGTGCCAGCAGCTTAGCCGGCGAGCAGTACTTC.